A single sample is the source of the 29 T cell receptor beta chains below, sequenced in a study of blood T cells in healthy people across ages. Primed by a sample-barcoded 5' primer and a J-beta primer mix, a second PCR proceeded for 7 to 11 cycles. TCRdb independently ran MiXCR on the 5' RACE reads; one entry per CDR3 protein. The sample has about 1.8 million distinct CDR3 sequences, less than 50% seen once. The material sequenced was blood. All receptors derive from a woman aged 40 to 50 in good health.

This chain connects TRBV19 to TRBJ2-7; D is uncertain. The CDR3 is 15 residues long. CDR1 and CDR2 from the germline V gene are LNHDA and SQIVND (reference sequence). The germline V and J ends were trimmed by 5 bases and 3 bases, with 17 bases remaining between them. CDR3 DNA: TGTGCCAGTAGTCCGACCCATTCCCAATACTACGAGCAGTACTTC. This codes for CASSPTHSQYYEQYF.

At least ten counts were recorded for this clonotype. This chain connects TRBV10-1 to TRBJ2-7, with D maybe TRBD1 (5 bases). The CDR3 spans 13 residues. The germline V and J ends were trimmed by 0 bases and 6 bases, with 9 bases remaining between them. Per germline, CDR1 WNHNN and CDR2 SYGVQD (reference sequence). The CDR3, as DNA: TGCGCCAGCAGTGAGTCGGGGCGAGGCGAGCAGTACTTC. This codes for CASSESGRGEQYF.

For this clonotype: Mismatch with germline at one junction end may stem from a read error. The chain links TRBV12-3 or TRBV12-4 to TRBJ2-1; D is unresolved. The CDR3 spans 13 residues. The DNA for the CDR3 is TGTACCAGCAGACGCCAATCCTATAATGAGCAGTTCTTC. Amino acid sequence: CTSRRQSYNEQFF.

This clonotype was detected only once. The V gene is TRBV24-1, the J gene TRBJ2-5; 10 nucleotides align to TRBD2. J gave up 5 bases and V 4 bases, and 6 bases lay outside the gene matches. This CDR3 contains 15 residues. CDR1 is KGHDR, CDR2 SFDVKD, per germline. The CDR3 bases are TGTGCCACCAGTGACCGAGGACTAGCGGCTGAGACCCAGTACTTC. It encodes CATSDRGLAAETQYF.

The chain has TRBV29-1 and TRBJ2-6; no clear D. The V gene's germline CDR1 is SQVTM and CDR2 ANQGSEA. The CDR3 totals 15 residues. The germline V and J ends were trimmed by 0 bases and 1 base, with 7 bases remaining between them. CDR3 in DNA: TGCAGCGTTGAAGATCCTGAGTCTGGGGCCAACGTCCTGACTTTC. It encodes CSVEDPESGANVLTF. Using reference TRBV29-1 and TRBJ2-6 for the parts outside the CDR3, the full variable domain is SAVISQKPSRDICQRGTSLTIQCQVDSQVTMMFWYRQQPGQSLTLIATANQGSEATYESGFVIDKFPISRPNLTFSTLTVSNMSPEDSSIYLCSVEDPESGANVLTFGAGSRLTVL.

The J gene is TRBJ2-5, the V gene TRBV27, with D tentatively TRBD1 (5 bases). CDR1 MNHEY and CDR2 SMNVEV come from the germline V gene (reference sequence). Trimming removed 5 bases at V and 0 bases at J, with 10 bases between. The CDR3 spans 14 residues. The CDR3 DNA is TGTGCCAGCAGTATCTCAGGGAACCAAGAGACCCAGTACTTC. It translates to CASSISGNQETQYF.

The CDR3 DNA is TGTGCCAGCAGCTTATACCGGACGGCCTATGGCTACACCTTC. This translates into CASSLYRTAYGYTF. The chain has TRBV11-2 and TRBJ1-2; D is unclear. V was clipped by 2 bases and J by 4 bases, with 11 bases between them. This CDR3 is 14 amino acids long. Germline V gene lookup returns CDR1 SGHAT and CDR2 FQNNGV.

Note on this clonotype: One end of the junction is discordant with germline, which a read error may explain. The chain recombines TRBV7-2 with TRBJ1-1; TRBD1 matches at 8 bases. Germline V CDR1 and CDR2: SGHTA, FQGNSA. The CDR3 is made up of 15 amino acids. CDR3 DNA sequence: TGTGCCGGCAGCACACGGACAGGGTGGGGCACTGAAGCTTTCTTT. Translating gives CAGSTRTGWGTEAFF.

The V and J genes are TRBV27 and TRBJ2-7; 8 positions agree with TRBD2. This CDR3 has 19 amino acids. The junction had 21 bases not matched to a gene; V was cut back by 4 bases and J by 4 bases. CDR1 and CDR2 from the germline V gene are MNHEY and SMNVEV (reference sequence). CDR3 nucleotide sequence: TGTGCCAGCAGTTCTATGAGCGGGACTAGTGGTTCTCAGTGGTACGAGCAGTACTTC. Protein: CASSSMSGTSGSQWYEQYF.

The chain has TRBV20-1 and TRBJ2-1; 9 bases are a match to TRBD2. Germline CDR1 DFQATT, CDR2 SNEGSKA (reference sequence). This CDR3 has 14 residues. V trimming: 6 bases; J trimming: 6 bases; junction bases outside the gene matches: 9. CDR3: CSATDPAGGNEQFF. In nucleotides, the CDR3 is TGCAGTGCAACCGACCCAGCGGGGGGCAATGAGCAGTTCTTC.

This chain connects TRBV20-1 to TRBJ2-1; the match to TRBD2 covers 10 bases. The CDR3 has 14 amino acids. Looked up from germline, CDR1 is DFQATT and CDR2 is SNEGSKA (reference sequence). V dropped 2 bases and J dropped 10; count of bases not matched to a gene: 8. CDR3 in amino acids: CSARTLAGVREQFF. Written as DNA, the CDR3 is TGCAGTGCTAGAACCCTAGCGGGGGTCAGAGAGCAGTTCTTC.

The table lists this clonotype with a few counts. The rearrangement uses TRBV3-1 and TRBJ2-7, with 11 bases lining up with TRBD1. With V trimmed by 0 bases and J by 2 bases, 9 bases remained unmatched. Germline V gene lookup returns CDR1 LGHDT and CDR2 YNNKEL (reference sequence). This CDR3 is built from 18 residues. Written as DNA, the CDR3 is TGTGCCAGCAGCCAAGATAGCGCGGGGACAGGGGGGCCCTACGAGCAGTACTTC. This encodes CASSQDSAGTGGPYEQYF.

The V and J genes are TRBV20-1 and TRBJ2-2; TRBD2 agrees at 7 bases. CDR1 and CDR2 (germline): DFQATT, SNEGSKA (reference sequence). CDR3 size: 18 residues. Trimming removed 1 base from V and 1 base from J; junction bases left unmatched: 12. The CDR3 reads CSARVPSGGTGNTGELFF. CDR3 sequence (DNA): TGCAGTGCTAGAGTTCCGTCCGGGGGGACCGGGAACACCGGGGAGCTGTTTTTT.

The chain uses TRBV29-1 and TRBJ2-2, with TRBD1 as a possible D gene (7 bases). The CDR3 contains 17 residues. Germline V gene lookup returns CDR1 SQVTM and CDR2 ANQGSEA. The germline V and J ends were trimmed by 1 base and 1 base, with 16 bases remaining between them. Here the CDR3 DNA reads TGCAGCGTTGAAGCCCCCGGGCAGGGGGGGAACACCGGGGAGCTGTTTTTT. Amino acids: CSVEAPGQGGNTGELFF.

This clonotype was seen many times. This chain uses TRBV20-1 with TRBJ2-3; a possible D gene is TRBD2 (7 bases). Per the germline V gene, CDR1 is DFQATT and CDR2 is SNEGSKA (reference sequence). The CDR3 covers 16 residues. Trimming pared 5 bases from V and 3 bases from J, leaving 21 bases between. The CDR3 nucleotides are TGCAGTGCTCCCCTCCGGGGGGCCCTAACAACAGATACGCAGTATTTT. It translates to CSAPLRGALTTDTQYF.

This clonotype was observed a single time. The chain recombines TRBV27 with TRBJ2-1; the D call may be TRBD1 or TRBD2 (5 bases each). Trimming removed 5 bases at V and 5 bases at J, with 13 bases between. Per the germline V gene, CDR1 is MNHEY and CDR2 is SMNVEV (reference sequence). This CDR3 contains 14 residues. CDR3 sequence reads: CASSDLGRDNEQFF. For the CDR3, the DNA is TGTGCCAGCAGTGACTTGGGACGGGACAATGAGCAGTTCTTC.

This clonotype was seen only a few times. The chain joins TRBV7-2 to TRBJ1-6, with TRBD1 matching 12 bases. The CDR3 extends over 15 amino acids. From germline, CDR1 is SGHTA and CDR2 FQGNSA. With V trimmed by 2 bases and J by 9 bases, 2 bases remained unmatched. Here the CDR3 DNA reads TGTGCCAGCAGCTTATTGGGACAGGGGGCTTCACCCCTCCACTTT. This gives the protein CASSLLGQGASPLHF.

This chain links TRBV15 with TRBJ2-3, with D possibly being TRBD2 (6 bases). CDR3 length: 14 residues. Germline assignment: CDR1 LNHNV and CDR2 YYDKDF (reference sequence). The germline V and J ends were trimmed by 3 bases and 2 bases, with 9 bases remaining between them. CDR3 sequence reads: CATSRGGATDTQYF. The CDR3 DNA reads as TGTGCCACCAGCAGGGGGGGTGCCACAGATACGCAGTATTTT.

V and J are TRBV21-1 and TRBJ2-4; the DNA was not compared with TRBD1, the D call given in the table. The J call is in doubt because the DNA end fits TRBJ2-7 better. TRBV21-1 is marked as a pseudogene. The CDR3 contains 17 residues. CDR3 DNA sequence: TGTGCCAGCAGCAAAAAGTGCCGGGACAGGGGATCGGGCGAGCAGTACTTC. Its translation is CASSKKCRDRGSGEQYF.

J is TRBJ1-2 and V is TRBV21-1; TRBD1, as called in the table, went unchecked against the DNA. TRBV21-1 is described as a pseudogene. The CDR3 is made up of 15 amino acids. CDR3 sequence reads: CASSKVGTGVHGYTF. The CDR3 DNA follows: TGTGCCAGCAGCAAAGTTGGGACAGGGGTGCATGGCTACACCTTC.

This clonotype has only one observation. The V call is TRBV27, the J call TRBJ2-5; 8 nucleotides align to TRBD2. V lost 1 base to trimming and J lost 5 bases; unmatched junction nucleotides: 6. The germline V gene has CDR1 MNHEY and CDR2 SMNVEV (reference sequence). This CDR3 spans 15 amino acids. DNA of the CDR3: TGTGCCAGCAGTTTATGGGGCGGGGGGCTTGAGACCCAGTACTTC. Translated, it gives CASSLWGGGLETQYF.

This clonotype was counted between two and nine times. The chain carries TRBV7-8 and TRBJ2-5; D is possibly TRBD1 or TRBD2 (5 bases each). V gave up 2 bases and J gave up 5 bases, with 15 bases separating them. The CDR3 is 15 residues long. Germline V gives CDR1 SGHVS, CDR2 FQNEAQ. CDR3 sequence: CASSLRQGVYETQYF. As DNA, the CDR3 is TGTGCCAGCAGCTTAAGGCAGGGAGTTTATGAGACCCAGTACTTC.

This clonotype was seen only a few times. This sequence joins TRBV5-1 and TRBJ2-5; 9 bases agree with TRBD2. CDR1 is SGHRS, CDR2 YFSETQ, per germline. V shed 7 bases and J 4 bases; nucleotides not matched to a gene: 2. The CDR3 runs to 12 residues. CDR3: CASGTSLETQYF. The CDR3 coding sequence is TGCGCCAGCGGGACTAGCTTAGAGACCCAGTACTTC.

This clonotype has a handful of counts. The rearrangement joins TRBV10-3 to TRBJ2-4; no clear D gene. Germline V gene sequence: CDR1 ENHRY, CDR2 SYGVKD. V was clipped by 0 bases and J by 11 bases, with 8 bases between them. This CDR3 is 12 amino acids long. DNA for the CDR3: TGTGCCATCAGTGAGTCCTTGGGGTTTCAGTACTTC. Its protein product is CAISESLGFQYF.

The V call is TRBV7-8, the J call TRBJ2-7, with a weak D call TRBD2 (5 bases). The end of the DNA aligns better with TRBJ2-5, so the J call may be wrong. The germline V gene encodes CDR1 SGHVS and CDR2 FQNEAQ. The CDR3 is 16 amino acids. The CDR3 region has the DNA TGTGCCAGCAGCCGGGGAAATCTAGCCGGAAGGGAGACCCAGTACTTC. This codes for CASSRGNLAGRETQYF.

V and J are TRBV28 and TRBJ1-1; D is perhaps TRBD1 (6 bases). CDR1 and CDR2 (germline): MDHEN, SYDVKM. The CDR3 runs 14 residues. V was clipped by 2 bases and J by 4 bases, with 11 bases between them. CDR3 nucleotide sequence: TGTGCCAGCAGTTTAGGGGGGGCGAGCACTGAAGCTTTCTTT. It encodes CASSLGGASTEAFF.

The chain employs TRBV6-6 and TRBJ2-5, with D possibly TRBD2 on 5 matching bases. Matching the DNA end better, TRBJ2-7 makes the J call doubtful. Germline values: CDR1 MNHNY, CDR2 SVGAGI (reference sequence). The length of the CDR3 is 14 residues. The CDR3 sequence is CASSDYPNNYEQYF. As DNA, the CDR3 is TGTGCCAGCAGTGACTACCCGAATAACTACGAGCAGTACTTC.

This chain uses TRBV5-1 with TRBJ1-6, with D maybe TRBD1 (5 bases). The CDR3 sequence is 13 residues long. Trimming cost V 5 bases and J 7 bases, with 10 bases left between them. Germline V gene sequence: CDR1 SGHRS, CDR2 YFSETQ. The CDR3 DNA is TGCGCCAGCAGGGGCAGGGACAATTCACCCCTCCACTTT. It specifies CASRGRDNSPLHF.

CDR3 amino acids: CASSQSASRFEGTIQYF. In nucleotides, the CDR3 is TGTGCCAGCAGCCAAAGCGCATCGCGATTCGAGGGTACGATTCAGTACTTC. This rearrangement joins TRBV4-2 to TRBJ2-4; possible D gene TRBD2, 5 bases. From germline, CDR1 is LGHNA and CDR2 YNFKEQ. V shed 2 bases and J shed 10 bases, with 24 bases lying between them. This CDR3 has 17 amino acids.